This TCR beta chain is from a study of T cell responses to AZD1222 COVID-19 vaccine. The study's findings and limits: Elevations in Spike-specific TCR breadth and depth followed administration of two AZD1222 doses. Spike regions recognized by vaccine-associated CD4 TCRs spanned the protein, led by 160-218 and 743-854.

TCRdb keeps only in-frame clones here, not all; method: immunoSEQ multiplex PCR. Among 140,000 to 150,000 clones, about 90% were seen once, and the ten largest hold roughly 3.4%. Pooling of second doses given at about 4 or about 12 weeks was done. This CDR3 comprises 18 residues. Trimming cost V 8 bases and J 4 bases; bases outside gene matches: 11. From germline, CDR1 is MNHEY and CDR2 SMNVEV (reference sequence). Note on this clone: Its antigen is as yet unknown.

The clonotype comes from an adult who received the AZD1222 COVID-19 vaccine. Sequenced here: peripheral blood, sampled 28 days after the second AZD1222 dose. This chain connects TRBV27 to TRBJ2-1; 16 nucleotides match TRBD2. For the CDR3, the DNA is TGTGCCAGCGGAGGGGGGACTAGCGGGAGGGCCGAGTACAATGAGCAGTTCTTC. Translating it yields CASGGGTSGRAEYNEQFF.